This is a list of T cell receptor beta chains from one sample in a study of identifying expanded T cells in peripheral blood. Profiled with immunoSEQ multiplex PCR; TCRdb holds only in-frame clones, not every one. In the table there are roughly 90,000 clones, about 85% of which are singletons. The sequenced material came from blood. These receptors were obtained from a person between 18 and 75 years old in good health. Each CDR3 is given with its conserved first and last residue. The D gene is left open where the match is weak. Expanded clones get a size class; other rows say once, few or many, or leave the size out.

cdr3_length j_call clone_size d_call v_call cdr3_aa cdr3_nt
16 TRBJ2-1 NA TRBD1 TRBV11-1 CASSLGRDRGLYEQFF TGTGCCAGCAGCTTAGGGCGGGACAGGGGGCTATATGAGCAGTTCTTC
13 TRBJ2-7 few NA TRBV5-6 CASGALSSYEQYF TGTGCCAGCGGAGCCCTAAGCTCCTACGAGCAGTACTTC
16 TRBJ1-5 NA TRBD1 TRBV13 CASSLGPGGGNQPQHF TGTGCCAGCAGCTTAGGACCAGGGGGTGGAAATCAGCCCCAGCATTTT
16 TRBJ1-1 NA NA TRBV5-6 CASSVGLAGWLTEAFF TGTGCCAGCAGCGTGGGCCTGGCGGGTTGGCTGACTGAAGCTTTCTTT
16 TRBJ2-5 NA NA TRBV4-1 CASSQDDVSLGETQYF TGCGCCAGCAGCCAAGATGATGTCTCGCTTGGGGAGACCCAGTACTTC
16 TRBJ1-5 NA NA TRBV2 CASSEWGSPPHQPQHF TGTGCCAGCAGTGAATGGGGATCCCCCCCCCATCAGCCCCAGCATTTT
14 TRBJ1-2 NA NA TRBV5-6 CASSSPFKGGGYTF TGTGCCAGCAGCTCACCTTTCAAAGGGGGTGGCTACACCTTC
14 TRBJ1-2 NA TRBD1 TRBV10-2 CASSTGGASEGYTF TGCGCCAGCAGTACAGGGGGCGCGTCGGAGGGCTACACCTTC
15 TRBJ1-2 NA NA TRBV5-6 CASSLLKGNSYGYTF TGTGCCAGCAGCCTCCTCAAAGGAAATAGCTATGGCTACACCTTC
15 TRBJ1-6 NA NA TRBV6-1 CASSTSTTYNSPLHF TGTGCCAGCAGTACCTCAACGACCTATAATTCACCCCTCCACTTT
16 TRBJ1-5 NA TRBD1 TRBV10-2 CASSDIGTDSNQPQHF TGCGCCAGCAGTGATATCGGGACAGACAGCAATCAGCCCCAGCATTTT
15 TRBJ1-1 NA NA TRBV18 CASSPQGPRNTEAFF TGTGCCAGCTCACCGCAGGGACCGAGGAACACTGAAGCTTTCTTT
17 TRBJ2-5 NA TRBD2 TRBV9 CASSVRASGGSQETQYF TGTGCCAGCAGCGTAAGGGCTAGCGGGGGGTCACAAGAGACCCAGTACTTC
17 TRBJ1-4 NA NA TRBV9 CASSVGLVSGVREKLFF TGTGCCAGCAGCGTAGGTTTGGTGTCAGGAGTTCGGGAAAAACTGTTTTTT
12 TRBJ1-1 once NA TRBV19 CASRFTNTEAFF TGTGCCAGTAGATTTACGAACACTGAAGCTTTCTTT
12 TRBJ2-2 NA NA TRBV29-1 CSVVGATGELFF TGCAGCGTTGTTGGGGCCACCGGGGAGCTGTTTTTT
17 TRBJ2-7 once NA TRBV21-1 CASSKAFDRVSSYEQYF TGTGCCAGCAGCAAAGCTTTTGACAGGGTAAGCTCCTACGAGCAGTACTTC
16 TRBJ1-4 NA NA TRBV30 CAWSVQTAATNEKLFF TGTGCCTGGAGTGTACAGACAGCCGCAACTAATGAAAAACTGTTTTTT
15 TRBJ1-3 NA TRBD1 TRBV7-9 CASSEGQDIGNTIYF TGTGCCAGCAGTGAGGGACAGGACATTGGAAACACCATATATTTT
14 TRBJ2-2 NA TRBD2 TRBV2 CASSPSRGGGELFF TGTGCCAGCAGTCCCTCCCGGGGGGGCGGGGAGCTGTTTTTT
16 TRBJ1-2 NA TRBD1 TRBV25-1 CASSDYEQGSVDGYTF TGTGCCAGCAGTGACTACGAACAGGGGTCGGTCGATGGCTACACCTTC
12 TRBJ1-5 once NA TRBV19 CASSINLQPQHF TGTGCCAGTAGTATTAATCTGCAGCCCCAGCATTTT
14 TRBJ2-2 NA NA TRBV29-1 CSVVGAPRTGELFF TGCAGCGTTGTAGGCGCCCCGCGGACCGGGGAGCTGTTTTTT
14 TRBJ2-7 few NA TRBV7-2 CASSLGVQGGEQYF TGTGCCAGCAGCTTAGGTGTTCAAGGAGGCGAGCAGTACTTC
14 TRBJ2-1 NA NA TRBV2 CASKRQGRYNEQFF TGTGCCAGCAAGAGGCAGGGAAGGTACAATGAGCAGTTCTTC
15 TRBJ2-1 NA TRBD2 TRBV7-9 CASSPDRWRGDEQFF TGTGCCAGCAGCCCAGACAGATGGCGGGGGGATGAGCAGTTCTTC
13 TRBJ2-1 NA NA TRBV19 CASSIVQGNEQFF TGTGCCAGTAGTATAGTTCAGGGAAATGAGCAGTTCTTC
14 TRBJ2-7 once NA TRBV6-5 CASRRTAGTYEQYF TGTGCCAGCAGACGGACAGCGGGCACCTACGAGCAGTACTTC
14 TRBJ1-6 once NA TRBV6-5 CASSPRAFVSPLHF TGTGCCAGCAGCCCACGGGCCTTTGTATCACCCCTCCACTTT
16 TRBJ2-7 NA TRBD1 TRBV7-9 CASSSTTGTGREEQYF TGTGCCAGCAGCTCGACAACCGGGACAGGGCGAGAGGAGCAGTACTTC
16 TRBJ1-1 NA TRBD1 TRBV5-1 CASSQRRQGRKDEAFF TGCGCCAGCAGCCAACGAAGACAGGGTAGGAAGGATGAAGCTTTCTTT
14 TRBJ2-7 NA TRBD1 TRBV5-4 CASIDRAGGREQYF TGTGCCAGCATCGATCGTGCAGGGGGCCGCGAGCAGTACTTC
14 TRBJ1-3 NA NA TRBV5-1 CASSLAGIGNTIYF TGCGCCAGCAGCTTGGCAGGGATTGGAAACACCATATATTTT
20 TRBJ1-5 NA TRBD1 TRBV19 CASSFHAGTGFSRGNQPQHF TGTGCCAGTAGTTTCCACGCCGGGACAGGATTTTCTCGCGGCAATCAGCCCCAGCATTTT
14 TRBJ1-1 NA NA TRBV5-1 CASSALGGNTEAFF TGCGCCAGCAGCGCCCTGGGGGGTAACACTGAAGCTTTCTTT
13 TRBJ2-5 once NA TRBV7-6 CASSRGRQETQYF TGTGCCAGCAGCAGGGGACGGCAAGAGACCCAGTACTTC
12 TRBJ2-7 NA NA TRBV7-9 CASSPGRYEQYF TGTGCCAGCAGCCCCGGGAGATACGAGCAGTACTTC
14 TRBJ1-2 NA NA TRBV6-5 CASISQEDGYGYTF TGTGCCAGCATTTCACAGGAGGATGGCTATGGCTACACCTTC
15 TRBJ2-7 NA TRBD1 TRBV7-9 CASSLSRTGVYEQYF TGTGCCAGCAGCTTAAGTAGGACAGGGGTCTACGAGCAGTACTTC
15 TRBJ2-7 NA NA TRBV4-1 CASSQVITSSYEQYF TGCGCCAGCAGCCAAGTAATTACTAGTTCCTACGAGCAGTACTTC
13 TRBJ2-7 NA NA TRBV18 CASSPATAYEQYF TGTGCCAGCTCACCAGCGACAGCCTACGAGCAGTACTTC
15 TRBJ2-1 NA NA TRBV19 CASKRGNGPYNEQFF TGTGCCAGTAAGAGGGGGAATGGGCCCTACAATGAGCAGTTCTTC
14 TRBJ1-5 NA NA TRBV9 CASSDGQLNQPQHF TGTGCCAGCAGCGACGGACAGCTAAATCAGCCCCAGCATTTT
14 TRBJ1-6 few TRBD1 TRBV11-2 CASNTGTGNSPLHF TGTGCCAGCAACACCGGGACAGGCAATTCACCCCTCCACTTT
16 TRBJ1-6 once TRBD1 TRBV7-2 CASRPTGTGGNSPLHF TGTGCCAGCAGGCCTACCGGGACAGGGGGGAATTCACCCCTCCACTTT
15 TRBJ2-3 NA NA TRBV5-8 CASSPGDSRKDTQYF TGTGCCAGCAGCCCCGGGGATTCCAGGAAAGATACGCAGTATTTT
13 TRBJ1-1 NA NA TRBV10-3 CAIGSPMNTEAFF TGTGCCATCGGGTCTCCAATGAACACTGAAGCTTTCTTT
16 TRBJ2-6 NA NA TRBV5-1 CASSLDSSSGANVLTF TGCGCCAGCAGCTTGGACTCCAGCTCTGGGGCCAACGTCCTGACTTTC
16 TRBJ1-2 NA NA TRBV18 CASSPPAGETNYGYTF TGTGCCAGCTCACCACCGGCAGGGGAGACTAACTATGGCTACACCTTC
16 TRBJ2-7 NA TRBD1 TRBV6-5 CASSYGDRDPSYEQYF TGTGCCAGCAGTTACGGGGACAGGGACCCATCCTACGAGCAGTACTTC